This entry is about one T cell receptor (beta chain). What antigen it recognizes has not been identified. No much larger clone is present one base from it, and per-base qualities are unavailable. CD8 naive samples were obtained by positive selection for CCR7 among CD45RO-negative cells, yielding a CD45RA+CCR7+ population from which TemRA cells were excluded. Donors were healthy HIV-negative adults with no recently reported acute infections or vaccinations. All donors were Caucasian adults living in Nashville, Tennessee, USA. After blood collection by leukapheresis, PBMCs were isolated using Ficoll-Histopaque density gradient centrifugation and then cryopreserved in the vapor phase of liquid nitrogen. Purity and quantity of every magnetically sorted T cell population were checked by analytical flow cytometry. Genomic DNA was isolated from every sorted fraction and measured by UV absorbance on a Nanodrop 2000c.

The cysteine opens and the phenylalanine closes a CDR3 of 13 amino acids. The kept DNA is CDR3 alone, 39 bases in frame from the first base. CDR1 and CDR2 (MDHEN, SYDVKM) derive from the germline V gene. V is shortened by 7 bases, J by 6 bases, and the region joining them spans 14 bases. TCR CDR3 regions were amplified from genomic DNA by multiplex PCR using the deep immunoSEQ assay. Extracted genomic DNA from each cell subset was distributed evenly across all wells of several immunoSEQ 96-well plates, and each plate was treated as a replicate. For sorted subsets, around 200 ng genomic DNA, equal to approximately 30,000 T cell genomes, was loaded into each replicate PCR. Purified libraries were quantified with a Qubit 3.0 fluorometer, sized on a Bioanalyzer 2100, and re-quantified with the KAPA Library Quantification kit. A separate single-read 150-cycle Illumina NextSeq 550 flow cell was used to sequence each immunoSEQ 96-well plate. The source study handled its data this way. Because only junctional sequences without quality scores were contained in the immunoSEQ output, filtering matching that applied to full-length reads could not be performed. To assign V/J genes and CDR3, sequences were annotated against IMGT germline references using PyIR, a Python wrapper for IgBLAST v1.9. Reads with weak V/J assignments (E-value above 1e-6), missing CDR3, stop codons, out-of-frame junctions, or ambiguous translated residues were removed. A V3J clonotype was defined by an identical inferred V gene, J gene, and CDR3 amino acid sequence. To compute the percentage overlap between repertoires, the number of shared unique clonotypes was divided by the size of the smaller repertoire. RTK rarefaction, the Chao1 estimator, and Recon v2.1 estimates of unobserved clonotypes were used to assess repertoire richness. Generation probabilities for all TCRbeta clonotypes obtained by the gDNA method from a few donors were computed using OLGA. This is the immuneACCESS table as TCRdb keeps it, with only in-frame sequences that have V and J called. A part of the clones is gone; compared with another copy, unresolved V genes explain less than half, and the rest is unexplained. V, J and clone size are taken as reported in that table, and D and trimming were inferred from the DNA itself. This sample has approximately 1.9 million clones in its table, and over 85% of those were observed once. The leading ten clones occupy around 1.7% of the sample.

The source of the sample is a study of shared clonotypes between healthy human individuals (dated by TCRdb to 2018 to 2021). As for the study more broadly: A few men and two women, aged 18 to 49 years, made up the cohort. For each donor, CD4 naive and CD4 memory were each given three plates, CD8 naive was given two plates, and CD8 memory was given one plate. To estimate repertoire size and how much clonotypes are shared between individuals, the study performed deep sequencing of blood TCR repertoires from a handful of healthy adults. Libraries were prepared and TCR repertoires were sequenced by different laboratories using diverse techniques, in order to increase sequencing depth and limit assay-specific biases. Each donor's leukapheresis produced roughly between roughly 0.85 and 9.5 billion PBMCs. The study at large found these results: Because the study included only a small number of donors, the genetic and exposure-history diversity represented was limited. Estimated clonotype richness was generally larger for naive than for memory subsets. Based on pairwise subsampling, the degree of clonotype sharing among donors was expected to be affected by sequencing depth. Incomplete sequencing was indicated by rarefaction of sorted-subset datasets, despite the large sequencing depth. Compared with non-shared clonotypes, the clonotypes found in all four sorted-subset donors had higher generation probabilities. Around 5.4% of naive CD4, approximately 3.7% of naive CD8, around 2.3% of memory CD4, and roughly 0.4% of memory CD8 clonotypes were shared across several donors. Sampling was restricted to blood, and TCR repertoires in tissue are likely to differ from TCR repertoires in blood.

This sequence was found in a man between 18 and 35 years old in good health. Some clones in this sample may be carry-over from other donors' samples. The chain employs TRBV28 and TRBJ2-3; a tentative D call is TRBD1 (6 bases match). The sample consisted of naive CD8+ T cells from PBMCs. The sample's cell subset or site label, decoded: CD45RA+CCR7+. The CDR3 region reads CASKQGLWDTQYF. The DNA is as follows: TGTGCCAGCAAACAGGGTTTGTGGGATACGCAGTATTTT.